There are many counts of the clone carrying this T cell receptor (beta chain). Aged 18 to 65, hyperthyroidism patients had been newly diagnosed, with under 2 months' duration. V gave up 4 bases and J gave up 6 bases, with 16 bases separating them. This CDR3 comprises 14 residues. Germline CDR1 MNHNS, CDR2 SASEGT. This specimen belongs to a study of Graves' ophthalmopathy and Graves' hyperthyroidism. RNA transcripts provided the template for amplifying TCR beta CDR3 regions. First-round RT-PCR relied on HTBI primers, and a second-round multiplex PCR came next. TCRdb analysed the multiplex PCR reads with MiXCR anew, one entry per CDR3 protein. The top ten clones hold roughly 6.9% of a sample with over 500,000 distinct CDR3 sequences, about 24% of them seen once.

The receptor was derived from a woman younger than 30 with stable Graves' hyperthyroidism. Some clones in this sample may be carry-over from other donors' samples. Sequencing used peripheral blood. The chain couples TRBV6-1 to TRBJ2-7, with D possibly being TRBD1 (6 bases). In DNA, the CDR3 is TGTGCCAGCAGTGGGCCTCCCGGACAGACCGAGCAGTACTTC. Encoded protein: CASSGPPGQTEQYF.